These 23 T cell receptor beta chains came from one sample sequenced in a study of CD8+ T cells in alopecia areata. Extraction of RNA preceded its reverse transcription into cDNA, which served as the sequencing template. The table came from immunoSEQ multiplex PCR; TCRdb's copy has only in-frame clones and leaves some out. Seen here are 95,000 to 150,000 clones, approximately 47% observed once, and the top ten hold 10% to 13%. Sequencing was carried out using NKG2D-low CD8+ T cells sorted from blood. These receptors came from a human donor with alopecia areata.

The chain links TRBV30 to TRBJ2-2; 7 positions match TRBD2. CDR1 and CDR2 from the germline V gene are GTSNPN and SVGIG (reference sequence). The CDR3 loop spans 15 amino acids. Unmatched junction bases numbered 8, after V lost 2 bases and J lost 5 bases. CDR3 in amino acids: CAWSNGGSDTGELFF. The CDR3 DNA reads TGTGCCTGGAGTAACGGCGGGAGTGATACCGGGGAGCTGTTTTTT.

This clone has just a few counts. The chain joins TRBV30 to TRBJ2-7; perhaps TRBD1 as D (6 bases). Trimming left V 3 bases short and J 0 bases short, with 9 bases between. The CDR3 sequence is 13 residues long. Germline V lookup: CDR1 GTSNPN, CDR2 SVGIG (reference sequence). The CDR3 DNA reads TGTGCCTGGAGCACAGGGAACTCCTACGAGCAGTACTTC. Translation gives CAWSTGNSYEQYF.

This clone showed up just a few times. CDR3 region: CASGDRTSYEQYF. The CDR3 DNA reads as TGTGCCAGCGGGGACAGGACCTCCTACGAGCAGTACTTC. The rearrangement uses TRBV28 and TRBJ2-7; TRBD1 aligns across 8 bases. Germline V gene sequence: CDR1 MDHEN, CDR2 SYDVKM. The CDR3 sequence is 13 residues long. The V segment lost 8 bases and the J segment 0 bases; nucleotides outside the gene matches: 3.

The chain employs TRBV7-9 and TRBJ2-2, with TRBD1 matching 8 bases. The CDR3 is 15 amino acids. From germline, CDR1 is SEHNR and CDR2 FQNEAQ (reference sequence). After removal of 0 bases from V and 6 bases from J, the junction contained 3 bases not matched to a gene. The CDR3 nucleotides read TGTGCCAGCAGCTTAGCAGGACAGGGATCCGGGGAGCTGTTTTTT. Protein: CASSLAGQGSGELFF.

The chain couples TRBV5-6 to TRBJ1-5; D is unclear. The V gene lost 1 base and the J gene lost 5 bases, with 4 bases spanning the gap. The germline V gene encodes CDR1 SGHDT and CDR2 YYEEEE. The CDR3 extends over 12 amino acids. The CDR3 spells CASSLLHQPQHF. CDR3 nucleotides: TGTGCCAGCAGCTTGTTGCATCAGCCCCAGCATTTT.

The chain uses TRBV29-1 and TRBJ2-1, with TRBD1 matching 9 bases. J lost 4 bases, V lost 6 bases, and 7 bases had no gene match. The CDR3 is made up of 14 amino acids. Per germline, CDR1 SQVTM and CDR2 ANQGSEA. The CDR3 DNA reads TGCAGCGTGCCAGTCGGACAGGGGTACAATGAGCAGTTCTTC. Its protein is CSVPVGQGYNEQFF.

This chain links TRBV27 with TRBJ2-5; no reliable D call. The V end was cut by 4 bases, the J end by 0 bases, with 6 bases between. Looked up from germline, CDR1 is MNHEY and CDR2 is SMNVEV (reference sequence). The CDR3 runs 13 residues. The CDR3, as DNA: TGTGCCAGCAGTTACGGGTACCAAGAGACCCAGTACTTC. Translated: CASSYGYQETQYF.

The chain carries TRBV6-5 and TRBJ1-1; D is undetermined. V lost 8 bases and J lost 2, with 18 bases in between. Germline V gene lookup returns CDR1 MNHEY and CDR2 SVGAGI. The CDR3 contains 15 residues. The CDR3 DNA sequence: TGTGCCAGCCAATTATCGGGGTCCGGAAACACTGAAGCTTTCTTT. Translation: CASQLSGSGNTEAFF.

V is TRBV30 and J is TRBJ2-7; 7 nucleotides match TRBD1. Germline V CDR1 and CDR2: GTSNPN, SVGIG (reference sequence). The CDR3 is made up of 16 amino acids. V lost 1 base, J lost 5 bases, and 14 bases stayed unmatched. DNA for the CDR3: TGTGCCTGGAGTGGTATTTCCGGGACAGATCTCGACGAGCAGTACTTC. It codes for CAWSGISGTDLDEQYF.

This clone has more than one count but fewer than ten. The genes are TRBV29-1 and TRBJ2-7; tentatively, D is TRBD1 (5 bases). V lost 5 bases to trimming and J lost 6 bases, with 8 bases between them. The CDR3 extends over 10 amino acids. Germline values: CDR1 SQVTM, CDR2 ANQGSEA. The CDR3 region is CSVQGSEQYF. Here the CDR3 DNA reads TGCAGCGTTCAGGGATCCGAGCAGTACTTC.

The chain joins TRBV5-1 to TRBJ2-5; D is uncertain. This CDR3 has 13 residues. Germline V lookup: CDR1 SGHRS, CDR2 YFSETQ. Between the trimmed V and J ends, which lost 4 bases and 0 bases, there was a span of 7 bases. This CDR3 reads CASSPLYQETQYF. Here the CDR3 DNA reads TGCGCCAGCAGCCCACTGTACCAAGAGACCCAGTACTTC.

The chain joins TRBV29-1 to TRBJ2-2, with 8 bases matching TRBD1. Germline CDR1 SQVTM, CDR2 ANQGSEA. Germline trimming cut 7 bases from V and 4 bases from J; bases unmatched to any gene: 8. This CDR3 comprises 14 residues. CDR3 sequence: CSAEGQGATGELFF. DNA of the CDR3: TGCAGCGCCGAGGGCCAGGGGGCCACCGGGGAGCTGTTTTTT.

The chain combines TRBV16 with TRBJ1-6; D might be TRBD1 (5 bases). Trimming stripped 7 bases from V and 11 bases from J, with 12 bases between. The CDR3 consists of 12 residues. CDR1 and CDR2 from the germline V gene are KGHSY and FQNENV. The CDR3 DNA sequence: TGTGCCAGCACCCAGGGACCTACACCCCTCCACTTT. This codes for CASTQGPTPLHF.

This clone came up a few times. CDR3 DNA sequence: TGTGCCAGCAGCTTCACTCAGAACACTGAAGCTTTCTTT. This encodes CASSFTQNTEAFF. The chain couples TRBV5-6 to TRBJ1-1; D is uncertain. V was pared by 2 bases and J by 1 base, with 6 bases between. The CDR3 consists of 13 residues. Germline CDR1 is SGHDT and CDR2 is YYEEEE.

This clone was counted a single time. CDR3 residues: CSVDGMGTSGNYEQYF. Written as DNA, the CDR3 is TGCAGCGTGGATGGAATGGGGACTAGCGGAAACTACGAGCAGTACTTC. This chain uses TRBV29-1 with TRBJ2-7; 11 bases agree with TRBD2. The CDR3 is made up of 16 amino acids. J was trimmed by 3 bases and V by 6 bases; bases with no gene match: 13. The germline V gene encodes CDR1 SQVTM and CDR2 ANQGSEA.

This clone was seen at least ten times. The rearrangement uses TRBV15 and TRBJ2-1; 8 bases match TRBD2. CDR3 length: 16 residues. V was clipped by 0 bases and J by 8 bases; unmatched bases: 9. Germline V gene sequence: CDR1 LNHNV, CDR2 YYDKDF (reference sequence). The CDR3 region has the DNA TGTGCCACCAGCAGAGATCCGACCTCGGGGGGGGATGAGCAGTTCTTC. Translating it yields CATSRDPTSGGDEQFF.

The chain combines TRBV30 with TRBJ2-1; 9 positions agree with TRBD1. This CDR3 is 15 amino acids long. The trim removed 5 bases at V and 10 bases at J, leaving 15 bases unmatched. The germline gives CDR1 GTSNPN, CDR2 SVGIG (reference sequence). The CDR3 nucleotides are TGTGCCTGGGTAACAGGGGGCGGACGAAGCGGCGAGCAGTTCTTC. It is translated as CAWVTGGGRSGEQFF.

The table lists this clone with a few counts. V gene TRBV29-1 combines with J gene TRBJ2-1, with 11 bases that match TRBD2. CDR3 length: 13 amino acids. Germline V gives CDR1 SQVTM, CDR2 ANQGSEA. J was trimmed by 8 bases and V by 5 bases; bases with no gene match: 5. In nucleotides, the CDR3 is TGCAGCGTTACACTAGCGGGGGCCCATGAGCAGTTCTTC. Translation: CSVTLAGAHEQFF.

This clone has just a few counts. Other DNA sequences from this sample encode an identical CDR3 as well. The J gene is TRBJ2-5, the V gene TRBV9, with D maybe TRBD2 (5 bases). Germline V gives CDR1 SGDLS, CDR2 YYNGEE. The CDR3 covers 11 residues. Trimming stripped 4 bases from V and 5 bases from J, with 6 bases between. CDR3 bases: TGTGCCAGCAGCCCGGGGGAGACCCAGTACTTC. This encodes CASSPGETQYF.

The V and J genes are TRBV28 and TRBJ2-2; 9 bases map to TRBD2. Germline values: CDR1 MDHEN, CDR2 SYDVKM. Trimming cost V 5 bases and J 6 bases; bases outside gene matches: 16. CDR3 length equals 18 residues. The CDR3 region has the DNA TGTGCCAGCAGTGGTCAGGAGGAGCCAGCGGGAGGACCCGGGGAGCTGTTTTTT. Its translation: CASSGQEEPAGGPGELFF.

V is TRBV7-8 and J is TRBJ1-5; maybe TRBD1 (6 bases). Germline lookup yields CDR1 SGHVS and CDR2 FQNEAQ. The germline V and J ends were trimmed by 3 bases and 3 bases, with 12 bases remaining between them. This CDR3 spans 15 amino acids. The CDR3 DNA follows: TGTGCCAGCAGCTTGGGTCAGGGGAACAATCAGCCCCAGCATTTT. Protein sequence: CASSLGQGNNQPQHF.

This clone has just a few counts. The chain combines TRBV19 with TRBJ2-1, with TRBD1 matching over 7 bases. Germline assignment: CDR1 LNHDA and CDR2 SQIVND (reference sequence). The CDR3 has 15 amino acids. J gave up 3 bases and V 6 bases, and 8 bases lay outside the gene matches. The CDR3 DNA sequence: TGTGCCAGTAGCACGGACAGGACGTACTACAATGAGCAGTTCTTC. It encodes CASSTDRTYYNEQFF.

This chain joins TRBV9 and TRBJ2-7; maybe TRBD2 (7 bases). This CDR3 is built from 16 residues. CDR1 and CDR2 from the germline V gene are SGDLS and YYNGEE. V lost 3 bases, J lost 2 bases, and 18 bases lay in between. Here the CDR3 DNA reads TGTGCCAGCAGCGAGGGGGGAGGGATCGAGACCTACGAGCAGTACTTC. It specifies CASSEGGGIETYEQYF.